These T cell receptor beta chains were read from a single sample in a study of blood T cells in healthy people across ages. TCRdb re-analysed the 5' RACE reads in MiXCR, keeping a single row per CDR3 protein. The sample yields approximately 800,000 distinct CDR3 sequences, 58% seen once. Sequenced sample: blood. Receptor source: a man in his thirties or forties in good health. Both conserved end residues are part of each CDR3. D genes are given only for firm matches. Clone sizes are given selectively: once, few, many, or a class where the clone is expanded.

.	TRBJ2-1	TRBV4-1	TRBD2	TGCGCCAGCAGCCCGACTAGCGGGAGAAGTTACAATGAGCAGTTCTTC	CASSPTSGRSYNEQFF
.	TRBJ2-1	TRBV20-1	.	TGCAGTGCTATGTTGAGCAGTAGCGTGGAGTTCTTC	CSAMLSSSVEFF
.	TRBJ1-5	TRBV20-1	.	TGCAGTGCTAGGTCCGGTCGGGACCCGAATCGGCCCCAGCATTTT	CSARSGRDPNRPQHF
.	TRBJ1-2	TRBV5-1	.	TGCGCCAGCAGCTTGTCTACCTCGCAGAATGACTATGGCTACACCTTC	CASSLSTSQNDYGYTF
.	TRBJ2-7	TRBV24-1	.	TGTGCCACCAGTGATTCCGTGTTGGATGAGCAGTACTTC	CATSDSVLDEQYF
.	TRBJ2-5	TRBV4-2	TRBD2	TGTGCCAGCAGCTCTGGGGCACTAGCGGGAGAGACCCAGTACTTC	CASSSGALAGETQYF
.	TRBJ1-5	TRBV4-1	.	TGCGCCAGCAGCCAAGATGGAGGGCTTAGCAATCAGCCCCAGCATTTT	CASSQDGGLSNQPQHF
.	TRBJ2-1	TRBV12-3/TRBV12-4	TRBD1	TGTGCCAGCAATAGCCGGGACAGGGGCAATGAGCAGTTCTTC	CASNSRDRGNEQFF
.	TRBJ2-1	TRBV4-1	.	TGCGCCAGCAGCCAAGAATGGGGCGCGGTCGGGAATGAGCAGTTCTTC	CASSQEWGAVGNEQFF
.	TRBJ1-4	TRBV4-3	.	TGCGCCAGCAGCCCCATGTTCCAGGGGCTTGGGCATGAAAAACTGTTTTTT	CASSPMFQGLGHEKLFF
.	TRBJ2-4	TRBV4-3	TRBD1	TGCGCCAGCAGGCAACACCTCGACGGACAGGGCAGTAACATTCAGTACTTC	CASRQHLDGQGSNIQYF
many	TRBJ2-5	TRBV5-1	TRBD1	TGCGCCAGCAGCTTGGGACAGGGTCGCGAGACCCAGTACTTC	CASSLGQGRETQYF
.	TRBJ2-5	TRBV7-9	.	TGTGCCAGCAGGAGGGGCCAAGGAGAGACCCAGTACTTC	CASRRGQGETQYF
.	TRBJ2-5	TRBV7-9	TRBD2	TGTGCCAGCAGCTCACTAGCGGGTATCGCCCCGGGGATCCAAGAGACCCAGTACTTC	CASSSLAGIAPGIQETQYF
once	TRBJ2-5	TRBV6-6	.	TGTGCCACCGAAAAGGACGGTCTCTCGTACTTC	CATEKDGLSYF
few	TRBJ2-7	TRBV28	TRBD1	TGTGCCAGCAGTTTTGGCCTCGGGACAGGAGTCTACGAGCAGTACTTC	CASSFGLGTGVYEQYF
.	TRBJ2-7	TRBV6-5	.	TGTGCCAGCAGTTACCGGGGGGGGGACAGAAACTACGAGCAGTACTTC	CASSYRGGDRNYEQYF
.	TRBJ1-1	TRBV29-1	TRBD1	TGCAGCGTGTGGCAGGGGGGGACTGAAGCTTTCTTT	CSVWQGGTEAFF
.	TRBJ2-3	TRBV29-1	.	TGCAGCGTTGAAGTCTTGGGCACAGATACGCAGTATTTT	CSVEVLGTDTQYF
few	TRBJ2-7	TRBV4-3	.	TGCGCCAGCAGCCAAGAACCGGCCTCCTACGAGCAGTACTTC	CASSQEPASYEQYF
once	TRBJ1-1	TRBV6-5	.	TGTGCCAGCAAGGCGGCCATGCGGGCTTTCTTT	CASKAAMRAFF
once	TRBJ1-1	TRBV7-9	.	TGTGCCAGCAGCCCAGCGGTAGTTGAAGCTTTCTTT	CASSPAVVEAFF
.	TRBJ1-4	TRBV7-9	.	TGTGCCAGCAGCTTAGCCGAAGGTGAAACTAATGAAAAACTGTTTTTT	CASSLAEGETNEKLFF
.	TRBJ2-3	TRBV29-1	TRBD1	TGCAGCGGGTACAGGGGGGGCACAGATACGCAGTATTTT	CSGYRGGTDTQYF
.	TRBJ2-7	TRBV4-1	TRBD2	TGCGCCAGCAGCCAAGCCCAAATAGCGGGAGGCCTCTCCTACGAGCAGTACTTC	CASSQAQIAGGLSYEQYF
.	TRBJ2-3	TRBV20-1	.	TGCAGTGCTAGAGAGTTCTTGTCTGGCGGGCGCACAGATACGCAGTATTTT	CSAREFLSGGRTDTQYF
.	TRBJ2-5	TRBV27	.	TGTGCCAGCAGTTCCCGGGGCCACCAAGAGACCCAGTACTTC	CASSSRGHQETQYF
.	TRBJ1-6	TRBV20-1	TRBD1	TGCACCGGAGACAGGGTCTTACTTTATAATTCACCCCTCCACTTT	CTGDRVLLYNSPLHF
.	TRBJ2-3	TRBV6-5	TRBD1	TGTGCCAGCAGTTCCCGAGGGACAGCCACTAGCACAGATACGCAGTATTTT	CASSSRGTATSTDTQYF
.	TRBJ2-7	TRBV7-8	TRBD2	TGTGCCAGCAGCATCCGGACTAGCGGGAGGAACTACGAGCAGTACTTC	CASSIRTSGRNYEQYF
.	TRBJ1-5	TRBV30	.	TGTGCCTGGAGTCGGACCGCCGGTCAGCCCCAGCATTTT	CAWSRTAGQPQHF
.	TRBJ2-3	TRBV7-2	.	TGTGCCAGCAGTCCAAGTTCACCTAGCACAGATACGCAGTATTTT	CASSPSSPSTDTQYF
.	TRBJ2-7	TRBV28	.	TGTGCCAGCAGCCCGTTAAAGGGAGTCTACGAGCAGTACTTC	CASSPLKGVYEQYF
.	TRBJ2-1	TRBV5-1	.	TGCGCCAGCAGCTTGGGCACTTTTTACAATGAGCAGTTCTTC	CASSLGTFYNEQFF
.	TRBJ2-1	TRBV27	.	TGTGCCGGCAGTTTACGGGGGAGTCTGGGCAATGAGCAGTTCTTC	CAGSLRGSLGNEQFF
.	TRBJ1-2	TRBV20-1	.	TGCAGTGCTAGAAGGGGAGGGAGTGGCCACACCTTC	CSARRGGSGHTF
.	TRBJ2-2	TRBV7-2	.	TGTGCCAGCAGACCAGGCAGGGGAAACACCGGGGAGCTGTTTTTT	CASRPGRGNTGELFF
.	TRBJ2-3	TRBV10-3	.	TGTGCCACCCGAGGTGGGGGGAACTCAGATACGCAGTATTTT	CATRGGGNSDTQYF
.	TRBJ2-7	TRBV6-4	.	TGTGCCAGCTACAGGGTAAGCCTCGAGCAGTACTTC	CASYRVSLEQYF
.	TRBJ1-1	TRBV3-1	.	TGTGCCAGCAGCCCAGGACCCACTGAAGCTTTCTTT	CASSPGPTEAFF
many	TRBJ2-3	TRBV10-3	.	TGTGCCATCAGTGACCGGGAAGACACAGATACGCAGTATTTT	CAISDREDTDTQYF
many	TRBJ2-5	TRBV6-5	.	TGTGCCAGCAGTTACCTAGAGACCCAGTACTTC	CASSYLETQYF
.	TRBJ2-3	TRBV20-1	.	TGCAGTGCTAGTTCCCCTTCCGTAGATACGCAGTATTTT	CSASSPSVDTQYF
.	TRBJ2-3	TRBV12-3/TRBV12-4	.	TGTGCCAGCAGGGTCGGTGGAGCAGATACGCAGTATTTT	CASRVGGADTQYF
.	TRBJ1-1	TRBV29-1	.	TGCAGCGCCGTAAGGGGTAACAGTATGAACACTGAAGCTTTCTTT	CSAVRGNSMNTEAFF
few	TRBJ2-3	TRBV5-6	TRBD2	TGTGCCAGCAGCCCGGGACTAGAGGTAGATACGCAGTATTTT	CASSPGLEVDTQYF
.	TRBJ2-2	TRBV7-2	.	TGTGCCAGCAGCCCCGGGGACGTCCGGAGAGTCGGGGAACTGTTTTTT	CASSPGDVRRVGELFF
.	TRBJ2-1	TRBV7-2	.	TGTGCCAGCAGCTCCTCCTCCGAAACAGGGTTGCAGTTCTTC	CASSSSSETGLQFF
.	TRBJ1-1	TRBV6-1	.	TGTGCCAGCCGGGACCCGCCGAACACTGAAGCTTTCTTT	CASRDPPNTEAFF
.	TRBJ1-5	TRBV6-2/TRBV6-3	.	TGTGCCAGCAACAGGGCCCTGGGGAATCAGCCCCAGCATTTT	CASNRALGNQPQHF